This T cell receptor (beta chain) stems from a study of blood T cells in healthy people across ages. Study in general: Researchers report that template switching captured about one barcoded beta molecule per two T cells. General study points: Both naive CD4+ cell counts and diversity were greater in long-lived donors than in aged donors.

The use of a sample-barcoded 5' primer and a J-beta primer mix characterized a second PCR of about 7 to 12 cycles. TCRdb reprocessed the 5' RACE reads with MiXCR, giving one entry per CDR3 protein. The sample includes roughly 730,000 distinct CDR3 sequences, roughly 56% of them seen just once. Extracted total RNA amounted to at least 5.5 micrograms for each sample. Of note for this clonotype: Its antigen is unidentified.

This CDR3 comprises 13 residues. The V gene lost 10 bases and the J gene lost 6 bases, with 19 bases spanning the gap. Germline V CDR1 and CDR2: MNHEY, SVGEGT. Sequencing was carried out using blood. This receptor was obtained from a man aged 40-49 years in good health. The chain links TRBV6-2 or TRBV6-3 to TRBJ2-7; D gene uncertain. Written as DNA, the CDR3 is TGTGCCACAATGAACTGGGTTTCGCGCGAGCAGTACTTC. Translation: CATMNWVSREQYF.